The 26 T cell receptor beta chains given below trace back to one sample, sequenced in a study of shared clonotypes between healthy human individuals. Sequencing used immunoSEQ multiplex PCR; TCRdb keeps in-frame clones, though not all of them. The table has fewer than 600,000 clones, roughly 78% seen once. Sequencing was carried out using PBMCs. The receptors were gathered from a woman between 35 and 50 years old in good health. Some clones in this sample may be carry-over from other donors' samples.

This chain links TRBV18 with TRBJ2-3, with 9 bases that match TRBD2. J gave up 6 bases and V 3 bases, and 7 bases lay outside the gene matches. Germline V gene lookup returns CDR1 KGHSH and CDR2 LQKENI. The CDR3 sequence is 15 residues long. Here the CDR3 DNA reads TGTGCCAGCTCACCTGTGCGGGAGGGCCTGGATACGCAGTATTTT. Translation gives CASSPVREGLDTQYF.

This clone appeared a single time. V usage is TRBV11-3 and J usage is TRBJ1-1, with D uncertain. This CDR3 comprises 14 residues. The germline gives CDR1 SGHNT, CDR2 YENEEA. V was pared by 2 bases and J by 4 bases, with 11 bases between. Here the CDR3 reads CASSLTRLSTEAFF. The CDR3 nucleotides read TGTGCCAGCAGCTTAACCAGACTCTCCACTGAAGCTTTCTTT.

This clone has a handful of counts. V and J are TRBV19 and TRBJ2-3, with 8 positions matching TRBD2. The CDR3 extends over 16 amino acids. V dropped 5 bases and J dropped 4; count of bases not matched to a gene: 11. Germline-derived CDR1 and CDR2 are LNHDA and SQIVND (reference sequence). CDR3 region: CASSPTGREASDTQYF. CDR3 nucleotides: TGTGCCAGTAGTCCTACTGGGCGGGAGGCTTCAGATACGCAGTATTTT.

The J gene is TRBJ2-5, the V gene TRBV7-2; D is ambiguous. In germline, CDR1 is SGHTA, CDR2 FQGNSA. Trimming pared 6 bases from V and 2 bases from J, leaving 13 bases between. This CDR3 is built from 14 residues. The CDR3 DNA sequence: TGTGCCAGCAGTTTGGTATCTAGACAAGAGACCCAGTACTTC. It translates to CASSLVSRQETQYF.

This clone occurred once. This sample also contains other DNA sequences that code for the same CDR3. The chain is built from TRBV7-9 and TRBJ2-5; D call uncertain. The germline V gene encodes CDR1 SEHNR and CDR2 FQNEAQ (reference sequence). The CDR3 extends over 12 amino acids. V was pared by 2 bases and J by 5 bases, with 6 bases between. CDR3 region: CASSLSLETQYF. The CDR3 nucleotides read TGTGCCAGCAGCTTATCTCTGGAGACCCAGTACTTC.

This chain joins TRBV4-3 and TRBJ2-6; D gene uncertain. V dropped 1 base and J dropped 1 base, with 8 bases sitting between them. The V gene's germline CDR1 is LGHNA and CDR2 YSLEER. The CDR3 runs 16 residues. The CDR3 is CASSQVGGSGANVLTF. The CDR3 coding sequence is TGCGCCAGCAGCCAAGTGGGCGGATCTGGGGCCAACGTCCTGACTTTC.

This clone was detected only once. The chain recombines TRBV15 with TRBJ1-4; TRBD1 might be the D (5 bases). Per the germline V gene, CDR1 is LNHNV and CDR2 is YYDKDF (reference sequence). The CDR3 length is 14 residues. V lost 5 bases, J lost 5 bases, and 12 bases lay in between. This CDR3 is CATSPGITNEKLFF. For the CDR3, the DNA is TGTGCCACCAGCCCAGGGATCACGAATGAAAAACTGTTTTTT.

The chain combines TRBV18 with TRBJ1-2; 9 nucleotides match TRBD1. V was clipped by 6 bases and J by 3 bases; unmatched bases: 5. This CDR3 has 14 residues. Germline V CDR1 and CDR2: KGHSH, LQKENI. This CDR3 is CASSVQGADYGYTF. The CDR3 nucleotides read TGTGCCAGCTCCGTACAGGGGGCTGACTATGGCTACACCTTC.

The V and J genes are TRBV11-3 and TRBJ2-4, with 8 bases identical to TRBD2. Germline trimming cut 5 bases from V and 0 bases from J; bases unmatched to any gene: 6. Germline CDR1 is SGHNT and CDR2 is YENEEA. The CDR3 covers 16 residues. The CDR3 region is CASSPWRGVAKNIQYF. CDR3 bases: TGTGCCAGCAGCCCGTGGCGGGGGGTAGCCAAAAACATTCAGTACTTC.

V is TRBV7-3 and J is TRBJ2-1; 8 bases line up with TRBD2. This CDR3 contains 15 residues. Germline CDR1 and CDR2: SGHTA and FQGTGA. V shed 5 bases, J shed 5 bases, and the junction held 8 bases outside the gene matches. CDR3 sequence: CASSRSGSSNNEQFF. The CDR3 DNA follows: TGTGCCAGCAGCCGCAGCGGGAGCTCTAACAATGAGCAGTTCTTC.

This clone came up once. V is TRBV6-6 and J is TRBJ1-3, with D possibly TRBD1 on 5 matching bases. Germline V gene sequence: CDR1 MNHNY, CDR2 SVGAGI (reference sequence). This CDR3 has 14 amino acids. V lost 8 bases and J lost 8, with 19 bases in between. CDR3 coding DNA: TGTGCCAGCCGGGACGGCGGGGGTTTAGACACCATATATTTT. Encoded protein: CASRDGGGLDTIYF.

J is TRBJ2-7 and V is TRBV13, with D perhaps TRBD1 or TRBD2 (6 bases each). This CDR3 region has 14 residues. V was shortened by 0 bases and J by 6 bases, with 12 bases between the two germline ends. Germline CDR1 is PRHDT and CDR2 is FYEKMQ (reference sequence). CDR3 sequence: CASSLGRRDIEQYF. The CDR3 DNA is TGTGCCAGCAGCTTAGGCCGGCGGGACATCGAGCAGTACTTC. The full variable domain, in which reference TRBV13 and TRBJ2-7 provide the parts outside the CDR3, is AAGVIQSPRHLIKEKRETATLKCYPIPRHDTVYWYQQGPGQDPQFLISFYEKMQSDKGSIPDRFSAQQFSDYHSELNMSSLELGDSALYFCASSLGRRDIEQYFGPGTRLTVT.

The chain has TRBV7-9 and TRBJ2-1; tentatively, D is TRBD2 (5 bases). The CDR3 is 17 amino acids. In germline, CDR1 is SEHNR, CDR2 FQNEAQ (reference sequence). V was shortened by 1 base and J by 2 bases, with 15 bases between the two germline ends. The chain's CDR3 is CASSLDAGLATYNEQFF. In DNA, the CDR3 is TGTGCCAGCAGCTTAGATGCCGGGCTAGCTACCTACAATGAGCAGTTCTTC. The whole variable domain, filled in from reference TRBV7-9 and TRBJ2-1, reads DTGVSQNPRHKITKRGQNVTFRCDPISEHNRLYWYRQTLGQGPEFLTYFQNEAQLEKSRLLSDRFSAERPKGSFSTLEIQRTEQGDSAMYLCASSLDAGLATYNEQFFGPGTRLTVL.

V usage is TRBV2 and J usage is TRBJ2-5, with D perhaps TRBD1 (5 bases). Germline V gene lookup returns CDR1 SNHLY and CDR2 FYNNEI. V lost 0 bases and J 2 bases, leaving 16 bases between the germline ends. The CDR3 runs to 17 residues. CDR3 sequence reads: CASSEAGIGRGQETQYF. CDR3 bases: TGTGCCAGCAGTGAAGCCGGAATCGGAAGGGGACAAGAGACCCAGTACTTC.

The chain combines TRBV5-1 with TRBJ2-7, with D tentatively TRBD1 (5 bases). V was clipped by 0 bases and J by 1 base, with 11 bases between them. The CDR3 loop spans 15 amino acids. Germline CDR1 and CDR2: SGHRS and YFSETQ. The CDR3 DNA follows: TGCGCCAGCAGCTTGGTGTCAGGGTCATCCTACGAGCAGTACTTC. It encodes CASSLVSGSSYEQYF.

The chain employs TRBV7-9 and TRBJ2-5; TRBD2 matches at 16 bases. The V gene's germline CDR1 is SEHNR and CDR2 FQNEAQ (reference sequence). Losses at the gene ends were 6 bases for V and 2 bases for J; bases not matched to a gene: 6. The CDR3 runs to 17 residues. The DNA for the CDR3 is TGTGCCAGCAGGGGGACTAGCGGGAGGGCCTCACAAGAGACCCAGTACTTC. This encodes CASRGTSGRASQETQYF.

The V call is TRBV7-8, the J call TRBJ1-1; maybe TRBD1 (6 bases). Germline assignment: CDR1 SGHVS and CDR2 FQNEAQ. This CDR3 has 14 amino acids. V lost 2 bases to trimming and J lost 4 bases, with 11 bases between them. The CDR3 region is CASSLTGAGTEAFF. The CDR3, as DNA: TGTGCCAGCAGCTTAACGGGGGCGGGCACTGAAGCTTTCTTT.

This rearrangement joins TRBV19 to TRBJ1-5, with D uncertain. The CDR3 spans 15 residues. V lost 1 base and J 5 bases, leaving 12 bases between the germline ends. From germline, CDR1 is LNHDA and CDR2 SQIVND (reference sequence). CDR3 region: CASSIGYRNYQPQHF. DNA for the CDR3: TGTGCCAGTAGTATAGGTTACAGAAATTATCAGCCCCAGCATTTT.

This clone was seen only a few times. The chain has TRBV5-5 and TRBJ1-2; TRBD1 is a possible D gene (5 bases). Germline V gene sequence: CDR1 SGHKS, CDR2 YYEKEE (reference sequence). The length of the CDR3 is 15 residues. V was clipped by 3 bases and J by 5 bases, with 17 bases between them. CDR3 in DNA: TGTGCCAGCAGCTCACGGACCGGGACCGAGTATGGCTACACCTTC. Its protein is CASSSRTGTEYGYTF. The full variable domain, rest sourced from reference TRBV5-5 and TRBJ1-2, is DAGVTQSPTHLIKTRGQQVTLRCSPISGHKSVSWYQQVLGQGPQFIFQYYEKEERGRGNFPDRFSARQFPNYSSELNVNALLLGDSALYLCASSSRTGTEYGYTFGSGTRLTVV.

J is TRBJ2-7 and V is TRBV7-9, with D possibly matching TRBD1 (5 bases). The ends were cut back, 3 bases at V and 9 bases at J, with 21 bases in the middle. Germline V gene sequence: CDR1 SEHNR, CDR2 FQNEAQ (reference sequence). The CDR3 extends over 15 amino acids. The CDR3 loop is CASSFSRQGSGGQYF. Here the CDR3 DNA reads TGTGCCAGCAGCTTTTCCCGCCAGGGATCGGGTGGGCAGTACTTC. Complete variable domain (other parts from reference TRBV7-9 and TRBJ2-7): DTGVSQNPRHKITKRGQNVTFRCDPISEHNRLYWYRQTLGQGPEFLTYFQNEAQLEKSRLLSDRFSAERPKGSFSTLEIQRTEQGDSAMYLCASSFSRQGSGGQYFGPGTRLTVT.

V usage is TRBV6-1 and J usage is TRBJ2-2; maybe TRBD2 (6 bases). V was trimmed by 7 bases and J by 8 bases, leaving 20 bases between them. The germline V gene has CDR1 MNHNS and CDR2 SASEGT. The CDR3 totals 15 residues. The CDR3 DNA is TGTGCCAGCACCCGAAAGATGGAGGGTGCAGGGGAGCTGTTTTTT. Translating gives CASTRKMEGAGELFF.

The rearrangement joins TRBV28 to TRBJ2-1; D not resolved. This CDR3 has 14 amino acids. The V gene's germline CDR1 is MDHEN and CDR2 SYDVKM. V was shortened by 5 bases and J by 8 bases, with 16 bases between the two germline ends. The CDR3 bases are TGTGCCAGCAGTCCTCCGCAGCGCATCGATGAGCAGTTCTTC. The encoded protein is CASSPPQRIDEQFF.

V gene TRBV19 combines with J gene TRBJ2-2; D uncertain. Germline lookup yields CDR1 LNHDA and CDR2 SQIVND (reference sequence). V shed 7 bases and J shed 0 bases, with 12 bases lying between them. The CDR3 loop spans 15 amino acids. DNA for the CDR3: TGTGCCAGTAACCATCTCGACGCGAACACCGGGGAGCTGTTTTTT. This translates into CASNHLDANTGELFF.

J is TRBJ2-5 and V is TRBV29-1; 10 bases map to TRBD2. TRBJ2-7 matches the DNA end more closely, so the J call is doubtful. CDR1 and CDR2 from the germline V gene are SQVTM and ANQGSEA. The CDR3 loop spans 12 amino acids. CDR3: CRGTSEHYEQYF. Written as DNA, the CDR3 is TGCAGGGGGACTAGCGAGCACTACGAGCAGTACTTC.

DNA of the CDR3: TGTGCCAGCAGTACACTAGCGGAGGGGGGCACAGATACGCAGTATTTT. Translating gives CASSTLAEGGTDTQYF. The chain has TRBV28 and TRBJ2-3; 8 nucleotides agree with TRBD2. J was trimmed by 1 base and V by 5 bases; bases with no gene match: 8. CDR1 is MDHEN, CDR2 SYDVKM, per germline. The CDR3 spans 16 residues.

The chain recombines TRBV5-4 with TRBJ2-1; D is tentatively TRBD1 or TRBD2 (5 bases each). Germline V gene data show CDR1 as SGHNT and CDR2 as YYREEE (reference sequence). V was shortened by 5 bases and J by 7 bases, with 19 bases between the two germline ends. The CDR3 totals 15 residues. CDR3 sequence (DNA): TGTGCCAGCAGGACTGGGACCGAGATTTGGAATGAGCAGTTCTTC. Translating gives CASRTGTEIWNEQFF.